This T cell receptor beta chain was sequenced for a study of blood T cells in healthy people across ages. Germline assignment: CDR1 MGHRA and CDR2 YSYEKL. The CDR3 has 15 residues. Study conclusions and caveats: There were more naive CD4+ cells and higher diversity in long-lived donors than in aged donors.

A note on this clonotype: What it binds is unknown. A much larger clonotype is one base distant, so this may be a read error.

A second PCR, run for about 6 to 11 cycles, used a sample-barcoded 5' primer plus a J-beta primer mix. TCRdb redid the calling of the 5' RACE reads with MiXCR, one entry per CDR3 protein. The sample yields under 2 million distinct CDR3 sequences, approximately 32% seen once. Material: blood. The clonotype originates from a woman aged 25 to 45 in good health. The J gene is TRBJ2-3, the V gene TRBV4-1; 7 nucleotides line up with TRBD2. CDR3 loop: CTSSQVGGSTDTQYF. CDR3 DNA sequence: TGCACCAGCAGCCAAGTCGGGGGGAGCACAGATACGCAGTATTTT.